The clone carrying this T cell receptor (beta chain) appeared a few times. Its antigen remains unknown. The PCR ran on 60 Vbeta and 13 Jbeta primers. Generated by immunoSEQ multiplex PCR, the TCRdb table keeps only in-frame clones and is missing some. This sample has 95,000 to 150,000 clones, with roughly 65% found just once. This specimen comes from a study of cytomegalovirus exposure and HLA in healthy donors. Germline CDR1 is PRHDT and CDR2 is FYEKMQ (reference sequence). Trimming took off 3 bases at V and 4 bases at J, with 17 bases between the two ends. The CDR3 is 16 residues long. Whole-study findings and limits: There were a few CMV-associated chains whose specificity for CMV antigens was confirmed in vitro.

The genes are TRBV13 and TRBJ2-3; D possibly corresponds to TRBD2 (6 bases). Specimen: PBMCs. This receptor was identified in a man aged 35 to 55 in good health and CMV-seropositive. CDR3 amino acids: CASSFSLARFADTQYF. The DNA of the CDR3 is TGTGCCAGCAGCTTCAGCCTAGCGCGGTTTGCAGATACGCAGTATTTT.